Sequencing of this T cell receptor (beta chain) was carried out in a study of draining lymph node invasion in breast cancer (dated by TCRdb to 2020 to 2021). As for the study more broadly: Histology and cytokeratin immunohistochemistry were used to diagnose nodal metastasis, and EpCAM/CD45 flow cytometry was used to confirm the diagnosis. In a separate targeted assay, sorted memory regulatory T cells and memory conventional CD4 T cells were compared across breast cancer tissues by bulk TCR-beta CDR3 sequencing. The separate targeted TCR sequencing included lymph nodes from five patients, and primary tumors were also sequenced for three of those five patients. From each patient, matched non-invaded and tumor-invaded tumor-draining lymph nodes and the primary tumor were collected, and both Treg and Tconv subsets were profiled. Broader findings and caveats from the paper: In each tissue, about 14-25% of Treg TCRs were also present in Tconvs, a finding interpreted as suggesting peripheral induction of Tregs. According to the targeted TCR-seq data, Tregs appeared to be more clonally expanded than Tconvs in every tissue, and both subsets had lower diversity in tumor than in lymph nodes. TCRs shared between the Treg and Tconv subsets were viewed as suggestive of, but not proof of, a common clonal origin. The tumor top-100 clone tracking analysis could be carried out in only a couple of patients. Some of the top 100 tumor clones were detected in invaded and non-invaded nodes, suggesting recirculation between tumor and draining nodes. Whether Treg conversion occurred in a given organ or whether converted Tregs recirculated between nodes and tumor could not be resolved from the data.

CD4+ CD45RA- CD25- cells were sorted as memory conventional CD4 T cells. Whether a tumor-draining lymph node counted as invaded or non-invaded depended on the presence or absence of metastatic tumor cells. T cells were pre-enriched with a Miltenyi Pan T Cell isolation kit before staining and sorting. Immunohistochemistry for estrogen receptor, progesterone receptor, HER2 and Ki-67 was used to characterize primary tumors. Within a few hours after surgery, the fresh surgical tissue was processed by cutting it into small fragments. The tissue fragments were enzymatically digested with Liberase TL plus DNase for 20 minutes and then passed through a 40-micrometer strainer. After DAPI live/dead staining, cells were sorted on a BD FACS Aria II, reaching about 98-99% purity. Sorted cells were lysed in TCL buffer, and RNA was purified with a Norgen Single Cell RNA purification kit including DNase treatment.

The germline V gene (reference sequence) specifies GTSNPN as CDR1 and SVGIG as CDR2. For this chain, trimming is 2 bases at the V end and 4 bases at the J end, and the number of junction bases without a gene match is 10. Taken from cysteine to phenylalanine, the CDR3 has 15 residues. Only CDR3 DNA remains: 45 bases, in frame from the first base. As to this clonotype: Its antigen is unknown. No base quality information exists; no much larger clone differs at one position.

Library creation used bulk RNA-seq. Data came from an Illumina HiSeq 2500. In the original analysis: For the separate targeted TCR-seq dataset, MiXCR version 2.1.5 with default parameters extracted and quantified CDR3 sequences from raw reads. Each TCR-beta clone in the separate targeted TCR-seq dataset was defined by the V gene, J gene and CDR3 sequence taken together. In the separate targeted TCR-seq dataset, clones with fewer than three counts were first removed, after which only the 90% most strongly expressed clones per sample were kept. In the separate targeted TCR-seq dataset, Treg-Tconv overlap was calculated per tissue as the number of shared clones divided by the total number of Treg clones, multiplied by 100. The raw public reads went through TCRdb reprocessing: fastp at Q25, MiXCR clone calling, in-frame beta chains kept. CDR3 protein sequences are deduplicated, and each keeps its most common genes and DNA. It is TCRdb's table, rather than the study itself, that gives the V and J calls and clone size. The sample has 2,000 to 3,000 distinct CDR3 sequences on record, about 85% of them singletons. Approximately 1.4% of the sample rests with the top ten.

Sequenced input: sorted memory CD4+ effector T cells from a lymph node. Interpreted using the paper, the cell subset or site label stands for: CD45RA-negative sorted CD4+ T cells (memory Tconv or effector/memory Treg). In this chain, TRBV30 is recombined with TRBJ1-1; 7 of the junction bases match TRBD1. This TCR was sampled from a female donor with luminal breast cancer. The sequenced DNA: TGTGCCTGGAGTTCACCTAGACAGGGTGGCACTGAAGCTTTCTTT. Translation gives CAWSSPRQGGTEAFF.